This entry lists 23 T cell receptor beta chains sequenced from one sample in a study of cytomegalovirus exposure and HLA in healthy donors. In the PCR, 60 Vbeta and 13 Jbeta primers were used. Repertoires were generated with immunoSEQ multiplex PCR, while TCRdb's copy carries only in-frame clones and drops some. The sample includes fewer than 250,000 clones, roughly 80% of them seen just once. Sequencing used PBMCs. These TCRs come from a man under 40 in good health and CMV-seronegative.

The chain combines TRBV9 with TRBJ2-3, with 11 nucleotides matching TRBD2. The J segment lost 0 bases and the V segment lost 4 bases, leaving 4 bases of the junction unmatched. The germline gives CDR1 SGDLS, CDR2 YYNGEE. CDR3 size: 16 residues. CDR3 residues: CASSPGLAGSTDTQYF. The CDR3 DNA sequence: TGTGCCAGCAGCCCCGGACTAGCGGGTAGCACAGATACGCAGTATTTT.

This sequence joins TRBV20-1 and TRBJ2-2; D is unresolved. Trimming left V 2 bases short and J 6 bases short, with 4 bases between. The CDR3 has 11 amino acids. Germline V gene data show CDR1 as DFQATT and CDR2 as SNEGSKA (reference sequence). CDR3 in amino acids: CSARSAGELFF. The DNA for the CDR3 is TGCAGTGCTAGATCGGCCGGGGAGCTGTTTTTT.

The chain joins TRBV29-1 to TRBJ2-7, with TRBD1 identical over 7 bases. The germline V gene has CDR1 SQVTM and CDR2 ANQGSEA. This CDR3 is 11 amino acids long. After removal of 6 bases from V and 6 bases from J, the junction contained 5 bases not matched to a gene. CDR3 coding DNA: TGCAGCGTCAAGACAGGGACCGAGCAGTACTTC. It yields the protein CSVKTGTEQYF.

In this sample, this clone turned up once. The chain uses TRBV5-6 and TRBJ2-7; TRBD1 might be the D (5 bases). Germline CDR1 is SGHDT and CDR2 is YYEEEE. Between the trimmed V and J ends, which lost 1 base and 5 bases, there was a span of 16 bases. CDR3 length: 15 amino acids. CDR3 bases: TGTGCCAGCAGCTTGCAGACAGTCCTACTTCACGAGCAGTACTTC. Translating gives CASSLQTVLLHEQYF.

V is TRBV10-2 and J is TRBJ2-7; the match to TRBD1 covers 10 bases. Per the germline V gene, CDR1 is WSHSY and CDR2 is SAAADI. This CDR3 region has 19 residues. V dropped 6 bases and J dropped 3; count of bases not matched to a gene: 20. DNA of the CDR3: TGCGCCAGCAGAGAAGTACCGGGACAGGGGTCGCAGGGAGACTACGAGCAGTACTTC. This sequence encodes CASREVPGQGSQGDYEQYF.

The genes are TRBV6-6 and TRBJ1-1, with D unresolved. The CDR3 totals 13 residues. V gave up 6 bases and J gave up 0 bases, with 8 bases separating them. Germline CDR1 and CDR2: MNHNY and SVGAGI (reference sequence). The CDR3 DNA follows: TGTGCCAGCAGCCGGGGAATGAACACTGAAGCTTTCTTT. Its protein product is CASSRGMNTEAFF.

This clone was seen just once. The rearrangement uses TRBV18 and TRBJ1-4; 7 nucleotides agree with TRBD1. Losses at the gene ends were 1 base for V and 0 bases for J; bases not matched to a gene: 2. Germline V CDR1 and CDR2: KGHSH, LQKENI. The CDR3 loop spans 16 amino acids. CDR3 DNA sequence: TGTGCCAGCTCACCACAAGGGACAGCAACTAATGAAAAACTGTTTTTT. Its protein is CASSPQGTATNEKLFF.

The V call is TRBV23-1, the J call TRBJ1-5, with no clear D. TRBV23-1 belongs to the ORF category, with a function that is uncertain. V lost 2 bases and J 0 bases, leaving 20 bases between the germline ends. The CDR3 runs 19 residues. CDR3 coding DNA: TGCGCCAGCAGTCAAACAGAGTACAAGTCCCCCCATAGCAATCAGCCCCAGCATTTT. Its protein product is CASSQTEYKSPHSNQPQHF.

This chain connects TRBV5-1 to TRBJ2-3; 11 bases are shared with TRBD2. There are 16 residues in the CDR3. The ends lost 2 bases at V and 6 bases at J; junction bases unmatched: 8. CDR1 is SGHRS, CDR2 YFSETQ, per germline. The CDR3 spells CASSFISGGAQDTQYF. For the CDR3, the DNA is TGCGCCAGCAGCTTCATTAGCGGGGGGGCCCAGGATACGCAGTATTTT. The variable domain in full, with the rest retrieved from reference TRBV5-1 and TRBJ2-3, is KAGVTQTPRYLIKTRGQQVTLSCSPISGHRSVSWYQQTPGQGLQFLFEYFSETQRNKGNFPGRFSGRQFSNSRSEMNVSTLELGDSALYLCASSFISGGAQDTQYFGPGTRLTVL.

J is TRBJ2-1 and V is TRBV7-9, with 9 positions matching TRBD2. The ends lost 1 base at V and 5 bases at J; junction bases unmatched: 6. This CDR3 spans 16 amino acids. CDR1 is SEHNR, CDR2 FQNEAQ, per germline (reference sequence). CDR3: CASSLGGGGLNNEQFF. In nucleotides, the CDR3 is TGTGCCAGCAGCTTAGGCGGGGGGGGCCTGAACAATGAGCAGTTCTTC.

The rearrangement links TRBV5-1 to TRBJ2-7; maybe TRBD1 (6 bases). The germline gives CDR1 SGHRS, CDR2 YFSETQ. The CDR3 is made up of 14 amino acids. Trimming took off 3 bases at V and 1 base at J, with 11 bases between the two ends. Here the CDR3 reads CASSSTGQSYEQYF. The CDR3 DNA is TGCGCCAGCAGCTCCACCGGACAGTCCTACGAGCAGTACTTC.

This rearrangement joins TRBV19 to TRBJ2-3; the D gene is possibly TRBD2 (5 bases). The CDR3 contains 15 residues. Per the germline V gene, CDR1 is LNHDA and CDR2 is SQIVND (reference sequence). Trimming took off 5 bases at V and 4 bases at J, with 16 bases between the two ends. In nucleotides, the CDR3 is TGTGCCAGTAGTGTTGACCTGGAGGTCCCAGATACGCAGTATTTT. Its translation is CASSVDLEVPDTQYF.

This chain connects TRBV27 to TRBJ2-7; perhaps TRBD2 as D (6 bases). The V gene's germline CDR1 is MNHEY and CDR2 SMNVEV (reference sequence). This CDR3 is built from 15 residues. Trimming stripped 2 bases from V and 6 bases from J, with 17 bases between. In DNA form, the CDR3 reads TGTGCCAGCAGTTTAAAAAGGAGGGTTGGGTCCGAGCAGTACTTC. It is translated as CASSLKRRVGSEQYF.

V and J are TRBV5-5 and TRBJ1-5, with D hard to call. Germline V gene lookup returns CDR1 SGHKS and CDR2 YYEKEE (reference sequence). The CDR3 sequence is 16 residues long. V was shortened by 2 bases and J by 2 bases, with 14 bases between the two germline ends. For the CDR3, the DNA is TGTGCCAGCAGCTTATACCTGGCAAGCGGCAATCAGCCCCAGCATTTT. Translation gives CASSLYLASGNQPQHF. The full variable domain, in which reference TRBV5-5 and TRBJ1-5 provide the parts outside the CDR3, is DAGVTQSPTHLIKTRGQQVTLRCSPISGHKSVSWYQQVLGQGPQFIFQYYEKEERGRGNFPDRFSARQFPNYSSELNVNALLLGDSALYLCASSLYLASGNQPQHFGDGTRLSIL.

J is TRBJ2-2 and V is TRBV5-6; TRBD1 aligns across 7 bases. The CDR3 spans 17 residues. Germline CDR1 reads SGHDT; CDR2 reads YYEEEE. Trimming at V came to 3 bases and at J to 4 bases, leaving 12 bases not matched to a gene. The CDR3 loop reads CASSWGKGQKGTGELFF. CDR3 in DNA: TGTGCCAGCAGCTGGGGGAAGGGACAGAAAGGCACCGGGGAGCTGTTTTTT.

The CDR3 is CAISLWGQGTDTQYF. The CDR3 coding sequence is TGTGCCATCAGTCTCTGGGGACAGGGCACAGATACGCAGTATTTT. This chain connects TRBV10-3 to TRBJ2-3; 8 bases are a match to TRBD1. The CDR3 contains 15 residues. With V trimmed by 5 bases and J by 1 base, 5 bases remained unmatched. Germline V gene data show CDR1 as ENHRY and CDR2 as SYGVKD.

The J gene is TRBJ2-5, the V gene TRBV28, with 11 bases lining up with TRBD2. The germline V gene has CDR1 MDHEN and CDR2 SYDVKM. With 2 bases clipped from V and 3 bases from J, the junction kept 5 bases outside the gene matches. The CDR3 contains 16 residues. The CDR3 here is CASSLDGTSGEETQYF. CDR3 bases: TGTGCCAGCAGTTTAGACGGGACTAGCGGAGAAGAGACCCAGTACTTC.

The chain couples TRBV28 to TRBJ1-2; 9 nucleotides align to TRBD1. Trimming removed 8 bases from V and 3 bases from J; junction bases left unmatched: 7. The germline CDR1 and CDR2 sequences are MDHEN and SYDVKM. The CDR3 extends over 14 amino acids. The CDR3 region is CASEGQGSYYGYTF. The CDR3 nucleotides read TGTGCCAGCGAAGGACAGGGGAGTTACTATGGCTACACCTTC.

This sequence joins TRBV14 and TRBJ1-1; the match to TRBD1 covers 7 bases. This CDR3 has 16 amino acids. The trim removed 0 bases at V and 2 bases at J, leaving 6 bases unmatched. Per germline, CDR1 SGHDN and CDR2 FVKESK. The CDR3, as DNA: TGTGCCAGCAGCCAAGATTGGGGACAGTTAAACACTGAAGCTTTCTTT. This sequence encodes CASSQDWGQLNTEAFF.

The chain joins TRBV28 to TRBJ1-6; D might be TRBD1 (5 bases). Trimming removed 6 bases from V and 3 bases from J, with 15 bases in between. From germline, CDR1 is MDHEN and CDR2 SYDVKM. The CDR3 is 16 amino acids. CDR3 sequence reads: CASREGQFIYNSPLHF. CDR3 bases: TGTGCCAGCAGGGAGGGGCAGTTTATCTATAATTCACCCCTCCACTTT.

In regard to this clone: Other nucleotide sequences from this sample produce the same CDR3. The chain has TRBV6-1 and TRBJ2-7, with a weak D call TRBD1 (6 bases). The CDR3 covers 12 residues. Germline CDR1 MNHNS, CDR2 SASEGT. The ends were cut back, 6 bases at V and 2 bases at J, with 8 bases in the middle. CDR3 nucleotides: TGTGCCAGCAGGCGGACAGCCTACGAGCAGTACTTC. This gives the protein CASRRTAYEQYF.

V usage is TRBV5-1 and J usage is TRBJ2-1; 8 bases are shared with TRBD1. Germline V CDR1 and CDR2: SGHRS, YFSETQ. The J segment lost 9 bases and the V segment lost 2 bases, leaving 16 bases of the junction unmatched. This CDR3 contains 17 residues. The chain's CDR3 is CASSFRLRGTGRREQFF. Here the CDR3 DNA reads TGCGCCAGCAGCTTCAGACTCCGAGGGACAGGTAGACGTGAGCAGTTCTTC. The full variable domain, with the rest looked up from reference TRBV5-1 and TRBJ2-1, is KAGVTQTPRYLIKTRGQQVTLSCSPISGHRSVSWYQQTPGQGLQFLFEYFSETQRNKGNFPGRFSGRQFSNSRSEMNVSTLELGDSALYLCASSFRLRGTGRREQFFGPGTRLTVL.

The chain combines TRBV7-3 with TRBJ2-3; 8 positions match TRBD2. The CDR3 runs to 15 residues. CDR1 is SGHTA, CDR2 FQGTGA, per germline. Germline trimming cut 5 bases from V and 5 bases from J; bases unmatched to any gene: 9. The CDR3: CASSDRGGLVDTQYF. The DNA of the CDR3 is TGTGCCAGCAGCGACCGGGGGGGCCTCGTAGATACGCAGTATTTT.